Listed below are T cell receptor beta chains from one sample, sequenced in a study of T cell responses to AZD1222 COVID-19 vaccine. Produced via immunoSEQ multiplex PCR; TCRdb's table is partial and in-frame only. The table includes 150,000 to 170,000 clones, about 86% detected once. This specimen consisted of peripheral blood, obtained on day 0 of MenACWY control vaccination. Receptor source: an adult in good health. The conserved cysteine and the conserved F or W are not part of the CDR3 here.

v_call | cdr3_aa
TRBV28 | ASKGQMNTGELF
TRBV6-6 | ASSYTGMAQPQH
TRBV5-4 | ASSPVQGQGNEQY
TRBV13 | ASYRGGSGYGYT
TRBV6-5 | ASTPIDRENTEAF
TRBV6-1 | ASSEGGLAGGFYEQY
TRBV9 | ASSSRTGGDETQY
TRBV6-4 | ASSDSAGGTEAF
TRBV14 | ASSQVWGELF
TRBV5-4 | ASSLRGQGLAGEKLF
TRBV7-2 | ASSSRLVYNEQF
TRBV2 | ASSEDRARNTIY